This TCR beta chain was sequenced during a study of shared clonotypes between healthy human individuals. Libraries were prepared by immunoSEQ multiplex PCR; TCRdb keeps only in-frame clonotypes and omits some of them. Altogether 2 million to 2.5 million clones are present, nearly 97% being singletons, with the ten largest covering roughly 0.13%. Trimming removed 5 bases from V and 4 bases from J; junction bases left unmatched: 9. CDR1 and CDR2 (germline): LNHDA, SQIVND (reference sequence). The CDR3 runs to 15 residues. Partitioning of CD4+ cells yielded a CD45RA+ naive subset and a CD45RA-negative memory subset.

The sequenced sample was naive CD4+ T cells sorted from blood. The subset: CD45RA+ positively selected. This rearrangement joins TRBV19 to TRBJ2-7; TRBD1 matches 9 bases. The TCR sequence derives from a man in his late teens or twenties in good health. CDR3 loop: CASSGPGQGLYEQYF. As DNA, the CDR3 is TGTGCCAGTAGTGGGCCGGGACAGGGCCTATACGAGCAGTACTTC.